The 20 T cell receptor beta chains given below trace back to one sample, sequenced in a study of cytomegalovirus exposure and HLA in healthy donors. Profiling relied on immunoSEQ multiplex PCR, and the TCRdb table lists in-frame clones only, not all of them. The sample records fewer than 200,000 clones, approximately 81% being singletons. Sequenced input: PBMCs. Receptors originate from a man between 18 and 29 years old in good health and CMV-seropositive.

The gene calls are TRBV11-1 and TRBJ2-1; 10 bases map to TRBD2. The CDR3 loop spans 16 amino acids. CDR1 is SGHAT and CDR2 is FQDESV in the germline V gene (reference sequence). J lost 9 bases, V lost 6 bases, and 14 bases had no gene match. The CDR3 reads CASRLSSGSVSPEQFF. The CDR3 DNA sequence: TGTGCCAGCAGACTGTCTAGCGGGAGTGTGTCGCCTGAGCAGTTCTTC.

The chain uses TRBV6-5 and TRBJ1-4; D perhaps matches TRBD1 (5 bases). This CDR3 has 15 amino acids. In germline, CDR1 is MNHEY, CDR2 SVGAGI. Trimming took 5 bases from V and 5 from J, leaving 15 bases between them. DNA of the CDR3: TGTGCCAGCAGTAACGGAGACGGGGGAAATGAAAAACTGTTTTTT. The encoded protein is CASSNGDGGNEKLFF.

The chain uses TRBV5-6 and TRBJ2-7; TRBD1 agrees at 8 bases. The CDR3 covers 15 residues. The germline CDR1 and CDR2 sequences are SGHDT and YYEEEE. J gave up 3 bases and V 3 bases, and 8 bases lay outside the gene matches. DNA for the CDR3: TGTGCCAGCAGCTCCTCAGGGGGCGGAGGCTACGAGCAGTACTTC. It is translated as CASSSSGGGGYEQYF.

This chain connects TRBV30 to TRBJ2-3; 13 bases fit TRBD2. CDR3 length: 19 amino acids. Per the germline V gene, CDR1 is GTSNPN and CDR2 is SVGIG (reference sequence). V shed 3 bases and J 4 bases; nucleotides not matched to a gene: 16. This chain's CDR3 is CAWSPLPGLAGSPPDTQYF. CDR3 coding DNA: TGTGCCTGGAGCCCCCTCCCGGGACTAGCGGGATCTCCCCCAGATACGCAGTATTTT.

The J gene is TRBJ2-1, the V gene TRBV5-6; D perhaps matches TRBD2 (5 bases). This CDR3 is built from 16 residues. In germline, CDR1 is SGHDT, CDR2 YYEEEE. Trimming took off 4 bases at V and 6 bases at J, with 20 bases between the two ends. CDR3 in amino acids: CASSETRTLPPNEQFF. The DNA of the CDR3 is TGTGCCAGCAGCGAAACGCGGACTCTCCCCCCCAATGAGCAGTTCTTC.

Only one count was recorded for this clone. The chain links TRBV10-3 to TRBJ2-3; TRBD2 aligns across 8 bases. Germline assignment: CDR1 ENHRY and CDR2 SYGVKD. V lost 6 bases and J lost 1; bases outside the gene matches: 3. This CDR3 is built from 14 residues. CDR3 protein: CAISVGRGTDTQYF. DNA of the CDR3: TGTGCCATCAGCGTCGGGAGGGGCACAGATACGCAGTATTTT.

J is TRBJ2-7 and V is TRBV28; a possible D gene is TRBD1 (6 bases). Germline CDR1 and CDR2: MDHEN and SYDVKM. V shed 5 bases and J shed 9 bases, with 23 bases lying between them. The CDR3 consists of 15 residues. In nucleotides, the CDR3 is TGTGCCAGCAGTATCGAACAGGGCGATCTTTCGGGGCAGTACTTC. Its translation is CASSIEQGDLSGQYF.

J is TRBJ2-4 and V is TRBV5-1; 7 nucleotides match TRBD1. V gave up 0 bases and J gave up 6 bases; unmatched junction bases: 6. The CDR3 runs 15 residues. Germline-derived CDR1 and CDR2 are SGHRS and YFSETQ. CDR3 loop: CASSLDPGTVNIQYF. CDR3 DNA: TGCGCCAGCAGCTTGGACCCGGGGACAGTAAACATTCAGTACTTC. Together with reference TRBV5-1 and TRBJ2-4, the CDR3 gives the full variable domain: KAGVTQTPRYLIKTRGQQVTLSCSPISGHRSVSWYQQTPGQGLQFLFEYFSETQRNKGNFPGRFSGRQFSNSRSEMNVSTLELGDSALYLCASSLDPGTVNIQYFGAGTRLSVL.

To note about this clone: Other DNA sequences of this sample code for an identical CDR3. V and J are TRBV28 and TRBJ1-2, with no clear D. The V end lost 5 bases, the J end lost 0 bases, and 10 bases lay between the germline ends. The CDR3 length is 14 residues. From germline, CDR1 is MDHEN and CDR2 SYDVKM. For the CDR3, the DNA is TGTGCCAGCAGTCTATCAGGAACTAACTATGGCTACACCTTC. It specifies CASSLSGTNYGYTF.

The chain carries TRBV7-3 and TRBJ1-1, with a tentative D call TRBD1 (6 bases). The V end lost 3 bases, the J end lost 1 base, and 6 bases lay between the germline ends. The germline CDR1 and CDR2 sequences are SGHTA and FQGTGA. The CDR3 length is 13 residues. CDR3 nucleotide sequence: TGTGCCAGCAGCTTCAGGGGGAACACTGAAGCTTTCTTT. It codes for CASSFRGNTEAFF.

V usage is TRBV28 and J usage is TRBJ2-3, with D hard to call. Germline CDR1 and CDR2: MDHEN and SYDVKM. Trimming took 5 bases from V and 6 from J, leaving 9 bases between them. The CDR3 covers 12 residues. The CDR3 DNA follows: TGTGCCAGCAGTCCTCCTGGCGATACGCAGTATTTT. It encodes CASSPPGDTQYF.

The chain employs TRBV11-1 and TRBJ1-1; 10 bases agree with TRBD1. This CDR3 is built from 16 residues. Trimming took 5 bases from V and 3 from J; bases not matched to a gene: 9. Germline V lookup: CDR1 SGHAT, CDR2 FQDESV (reference sequence). CDR3 bases: TGTGCCAGCAGCCCGCGACAGGGGGCGCAGGACACTGAAGCTTTCTTT. Protein: CASSPRQGAQDTEAFF.

This chain connects TRBV5-1 to TRBJ1-5, with TRBD1 identical over 11 bases. Per germline, CDR1 SGHRS and CDR2 YFSETQ. V was pared by 4 bases and J by 6 bases, with 6 bases of the junction left unmatched. This CDR3 spans 15 amino acids. Written as DNA, the CDR3 is TGCGCCAGCAGCCCAGGACAGGGGGCCGTTCAGCCCCAGCATTTT. As protein: CASSPGQGAVQPQHF.

The rearrangement links TRBV12-5 to TRBJ1-2; a possible D gene is TRBD1 (5 bases). V shed 6 bases and J shed 6 bases, with 17 bases lying between them. The germline gives CDR1 LGHNT, CDR2 FRNRAP. The CDR3 has 14 amino acids. This CDR3 reads CASGLWGSPNGYTF. CDR3 DNA sequence: TGTGCTAGTGGCCTATGGGGCAGCCCTAATGGCTACACCTTC.

V is TRBV28 and J is TRBJ1-2, with D maybe TRBD1 (5 bases). The germline V gene has CDR1 MDHEN and CDR2 SYDVKM. The germline V and J ends were trimmed by 10 bases and 5 bases, with 20 bases remaining between them. The CDR3 extends over 14 amino acids. This chain's CDR3 is CAIHTPRKGYGYTF. The CDR3 DNA sequence: TGTGCCATTCATACCCCCAGGAAGGGGTATGGCTACACCTTC.

The chain joins TRBV5-1 to TRBJ1-1; D not certain. Germline lookup yields CDR1 SGHRS and CDR2 YFSETQ. CDR3 length equals 14 residues. With 4 bases removed from V and 4 bases from J, the gap between germline ends came to 14 bases. The CDR3 region has the DNA TGCGCCAGCAGCCTGGAGTCGTACAGCACTGAAGCTTTCTTT. Its translation: CASSLESYSTEAFF.

This chain joins TRBV2 and TRBJ2-3, with 7 nucleotides matching TRBD1. J lost 5 bases, V lost 0 bases, and 5 bases had no gene match. The length of the CDR3 is 15 residues. Germline V gives CDR1 SNHLY, CDR2 FYNNEI. CDR3: CASSEARGRRDTQYF. The CDR3 coding sequence is TGTGCCAGCAGTGAAGCTAGGGGGCGGAGAGATACGCAGTATTTT.

The chain uses TRBV18 and TRBJ1-2, with no clear D. The CDR3 totals 12 residues. Germline V gene lookup returns CDR1 KGHSH and CDR2 LQKENI. Trimming left V 3 bases short and J 6 bases short, with 8 bases between. The CDR3 DNA reads as TGTGCCAGCTCACCTTACGGGGATGGCTACACCTTC. It codes for CASSPYGDGYTF.

V and J are TRBV15 and TRBJ2-5, with TRBD2 matching over 8 bases. Trimming at V came to 0 bases and at J to 3 bases, leaving 12 bases not matched to a gene. The CDR3 covers 18 residues. Germline assignment: CDR1 LNHNV and CDR2 YYDKDF (reference sequence). The CDR3 is CATSRDPSRRAGEETQYF. As DNA, the CDR3 is TGTGCCACCAGCAGAGATCCCTCAAGGCGAGCGGGGGAAGAGACCCAGTACTTC.

The rearrangement uses TRBV25-1 and TRBJ1-2; D call uncertain. The CDR3 length is 12 residues. V gave up 3 bases and J gave up 5 bases, with 7 bases separating them. The V gene's germline CDR1 is MGHDK and CDR2 SYGVNS. Here the CDR3 DNA reads TGTGCCAGCAGTGAGCCCGGGTATGGCTACACCTTC. It translates to CASSEPGYGYTF.